This entry features one T cell receptor beta chain sequence. Its antigen is not identified. The data originate from a study of PD-L1 blockade in urothelial cancer. Study-level information: Of prior chemotherapy regimens, patients had received between 0 and 3. After treatment start, blood was analyzed at 3 weeks (second dose) and at 6 weeks. General observations from the study: Tumor-associated clones in blood expanded more at 3 weeks in durable-benefit patients.

The CDR3 contains 13 residues. Germline CDR1 is MNHNS and CDR2 is SASEGT. Germline trimming cut 9 bases from V and 5 bases from J; bases unmatched to any gene: 8. The data were produced by immunoSEQ multiplex PCR, yet TCRdb's version contains in-frame clones alone and is incomplete. The sample includes 58,000 or so clones, about 86% of them seen just once. All patients handed over anywhere from 1 to 8 samples, pretreatment and on-treatment. The chain joins TRBV6-1 to TRBJ2-5; 8 bases line up with TRBD1. Sequenced here: PBMCs, sampled around atezolizumab (anti-PD-L1) treatment. The clonotype originates from a man aged 45 to 65 with urothelial cancer. CDR3 sequence (DNA): TGTGCCAGTCAAAGGCAGGGGGCGGAGACCCAGTACTTC. This encodes CASQRQGAETQYF.